The 27 T cell receptor beta chains below all came from one sample that was sequenced in a study of early T cells in non-severe SARS-CoV-2 infection. TCRdb independently ran MiXCR on the 5' RACE reads; one entry per CDR3 protein. The sample holds under 80,000 distinct CDR3 sequences, over 10% seen once. The sequencing sample was made of whole blood. These receptors came from an adult who was a healthcare worker with PCR-confirmed SARS-CoV-2 infection or an uninfected control (not recorded which).

The genes are TRBV5-4 and TRBJ2-5; D is uncertain. The germline gives CDR1 SGHNT, CDR2 YYREEE (reference sequence). Trimming pared 0 bases from V and 4 bases from J, leaving 10 bases between. The CDR3 runs to 14 residues. The CDR3 here is CASSLGRQVETQYF. Here the CDR3 DNA reads TGTGCCAGCAGCTTGGGTCGGCAGGTAGAGACCCAGTACTTC.

The CDR3 DNA reads TGCAGCGGCGCAGGGCGAATGAACACTGAAGCTTTCTTT. Residues: CSGAGRMNTEAFF. The rearrangement uses TRBV29-1 and TRBJ1-1, with D perhaps matching TRBD1 (5 bases). Per the germline V gene, CDR1 is SQVTM and CDR2 is ANQGSEA. The V and J ends lost 7 bases and 0 bases respectively, with 12 bases between them. This CDR3 spans 13 amino acids.

As regards this clonotype: Possible read error: a much larger clone is one base away. V usage is TRBV12-3 or TRBV12-4 and J usage is TRBJ1-5, with 7 bases that match TRBD1. Trimming cost V 6 bases and J 8 bases; bases outside gene matches: 7. The CDR3 totals 13 residues. CDR3 loop: CASRMGQQEPQHF. The CDR3 DNA is TGTGCCAGCAGGATGGGACAGCAAGAGCCCCAGCATTTT.

This clonotype was counted between two and nine times. V and J are TRBV29-1 and TRBJ2-1, with TRBD2 matching over 9 bases. This CDR3 is 13 amino acids long. The germline gives CDR1 SQVTM, CDR2 ANQGSEA. With 7 bases clipped from V and 6 bases from J, the junction kept 7 bases outside the gene matches. The CDR3 DNA is TGCAGCGCGCCGACTAGCGGTTCCAATGAGCAGTTCTTC. Protein product: CSAPTSGSNEQFF.

This clonotype was observed a handful of times. This sequence joins TRBV6-5 and TRBJ2-5; TRBD2 agrees at 12 bases. The germline gives CDR1 MNHEY, CDR2 SVGAGI. CDR3 length: 16 amino acids. The V gene end was trimmed by 2 bases and the J gene end by 1 base; junction bases not matched to a gene: 2. The chain's CDR3 is CASSYETSGGQETQYF. The CDR3 region has the DNA TGTGCCAGCAGTTACGAGACTAGCGGGGGCCAAGAGACCCAGTACTTC.

This clonotype was observed a handful of times. The CDR3 bases are TGTGCCATCAGTGAGGGAGGTTCCTACGAGCAGTACTTC. Translating gives CAISEGGSYEQYF. This rearrangement joins TRBV10-3 to TRBJ2-7; D possibly corresponds to TRBD2 (5 bases). V lost 2 bases and J lost 1, with 6 bases in between. This CDR3 is 13 amino acids long. Germline CDR1 and CDR2: ENHRY and SYGVKD.

As concerns this clonotype: One end of the junction varies from germline; a read error may be responsible. The chain carries TRBV2 and TRBJ2-7; D ambiguous. The CDR3 runs to 11 residues. Germline CDR1 is SNHLY and CDR2 is FYNNEI. This chain's CDR3 is CASSEARGRCF. DNA of the CDR3: TGTGCCAGCAGTGAAGCCCGAGGACGATGCTTC.

Many counts were recorded for this clonotype. This chain uses TRBV7-9 with TRBJ1-2, with D possibly TRBD1 on 5 matching bases. The CDR3 runs to 13 residues. The V and J ends lost 7 bases and 4 bases respectively, with 13 bases between them. Per germline, CDR1 SEHNR and CDR2 FQNEAQ (reference sequence). Here the CDR3 reads CASNVGDIYGYTF. The CDR3 DNA is TGTGCCAGCAACGTGGGGGATATCTATGGCTACACCTTC.

This clonotype was found many times. CDR3 DNA sequence: TGTGCCAGCAGTGAAGAACCAGACGGGGGCGCGGAGCCCCAGCATTTT. It encodes CASSEEPDGGAEPQHF. The chain joins TRBV2 to TRBJ1-5, with D perhaps matching TRBD1 (6 bases). Trimming pared 1 base from V and 8 bases from J, leaving 18 bases between. The CDR3 loop spans 16 amino acids. Germline V CDR1 and CDR2: SNHLY, FYNNEI.

This clonotype has at least ten counts. V is TRBV29-1 and J is TRBJ1-1; D not resolved. The CDR3 covers 14 residues. The V gene lost 1 base and the J gene lost 10 bases, with 19 bases spanning the gap. Per germline, CDR1 SQVTM and CDR2 ANQGSEA. The CDR3 reads CSVEGSWTRGGAFF. For the CDR3, the DNA is TGCAGCGTTGAAGGGTCGTGGACCCGAGGCGGAGCTTTCTTT.

This clonotype was detected many times. The chain combines TRBV11-2 with TRBJ2-2; no definite D call. This CDR3 contains 12 residues. Trimming pared 3 bases from V and 7 bases from J, leaving 6 bases between. CDR1 is SGHAT, CDR2 FQNNGV, per germline. The CDR3 loop is CASSFSGGELFF. The DNA of the CDR3 is TGTGCCAGCAGCTTTTCGGGCGGGGAGCTGTTTTTT.

The table lists this clonotype with a few counts. The rearrangement uses TRBV29-1 and TRBJ1-2; D unclear. The CDR3 loop spans 13 amino acids. Trimming shortened V by 6 bases and J by 2 bases, and 13 bases separated the two germline ends. CDR1 is SQVTM, CDR2 ANQGSEA, per germline. The CDR3 here is CSVPSGPNYGYTF. The CDR3 region has the DNA TGCAGCGTCCCTTCCGGGCCCAACTATGGCTACACCTTC.

This clonotype was detected many times. The J gene is TRBJ2-1, the V gene TRBV4-1; D possibly uses TRBD1 or TRBD2 (6 bases each). V was shortened by 1 base and J by 2 bases, with 21 bases between the two germline ends. CDR1 MGHRA and CDR2 YSYEKL come from the germline V gene. The CDR3 is 19 residues long. As DNA, the CDR3 is TGCGCCAGCAGCCAAGCATGGAGGGGGAAAAAAAAACCCTACAATGAGCAGTTCTTC. It codes for CASSQAWRGKKKPYNEQFF.

Only a few counts were recorded for this clonotype. The chain uses TRBV27 and TRBJ2-1, with D uncertain. The CDR3 contains 16 residues. Germline V gene sequence: CDR1 MNHEY, CDR2 SMNVEV (reference sequence). V shed 0 bases and J shed 0 bases, with 9 bases lying between them. CDR3 protein: CASSLSDASSYNEQFF. The CDR3 bases are TGTGCCAGCAGTTTATCGGACGCGAGCTCCTACAATGAGCAGTTCTTC.

This clonotype was counted ten times or more. This sequence joins TRBV27 and TRBJ1-2; 8 nucleotides align to TRBD1. The V segment lost 6 bases and the J segment 6 bases; nucleotides outside the gene matches: 3. CDR1 MNHEY and CDR2 SMNVEV come from the germline V gene (reference sequence). The CDR3 consists of 12 residues. CDR3 coding DNA: TGTGCCAGCAGGACAGGGGTTAATGGCTACACCTTC. Protein sequence: CASRTGVNGYTF.

There are many counts of this clonotype. This chain uses TRBV18 with TRBJ1-1; D gene uncertain. This CDR3 region has 13 residues. V dropped 3 bases and J dropped 1 base, with 6 bases sitting between them. CDR1 KGHSH and CDR2 LQKENI come from the germline V gene. The CDR3 DNA follows: TGTGCCAGCTCACCCGGAGAGAACACTGAAGCTTTCTTT. This translates into CASSPGENTEAFF. The variable domain in full, completed from reference TRBV18 and TRBJ1-1, reads NAGVMQNPRHLVRRRGQEARLRCSPMKGHSHVYWYRQLPEEGLKFMVYLQKENIIDESGMPKERFSAEFPKEGPSILRIQQVVRGDSAAYFCASSPGENTEAFFGQGTRLTVV.

This clonotype was found many times. This chain links TRBV10-1 with TRBJ2-5, with D perhaps TRBD2 (5 bases). Trimming left V 5 bases short and J 4 bases short, with 5 bases between. Germline V gives CDR1 WNHNN, CDR2 SYGVQD (reference sequence). The CDR3 spans 11 residues. Here the CDR3 DNA reads TGCGCCAGCAGTAGCGGAGAGACCCAGTACTTC. As protein: CASSSGETQYF.

The genes are TRBV5-1 and TRBJ1-1, with TRBD1 as a possible D gene (5 bases). The germline gives CDR1 SGHRS, CDR2 YFSETQ. The CDR3 spans 15 residues. Deletions cut 5 bases from V and 2 bases from J, with 16 bases between. Here the CDR3 reads CASRRTFTLNTEAFF. In nucleotides, the CDR3 is TGCGCCAGCAGGCGGACATTTACCTTAAACACTGAAGCTTTCTTT.

This clonotype was observed many times. V is TRBV18 and J is TRBJ2-2; maybe TRBD1 (5 bases). The germline V gene encodes CDR1 KGHSH and CDR2 LQKENI. This CDR3 contains 16 residues. Deletions cut 0 bases from V and 3 bases from J, with 11 bases between. The DNA for the CDR3 is TGTGCCAGCTCACCACCGAGGCAGGGCTACACCGGGGAGCTGTTTTTT. This encodes CASSPPRQGYTGELFF.

The sample holds many counts of this clonotype. The chain carries TRBV11-3 and TRBJ2-5, with 14 bases matching TRBD2. The CDR3 extends over 17 amino acids. V was pared by 5 bases and J by 0 bases, with 5 bases of the junction left unmatched. In germline, CDR1 is SGHNT, CDR2 YENEEA. DNA for the CDR3: TGTGCCAGCAGCCCCGGGACTAGCGGGGGATACCAAGAGACCCAGTACTTC. The encoded protein is CASSPGTSGGYQETQYF.

This clonotype was seen many times. The V call is TRBV12-3 or TRBV12-4, the J call TRBJ2-5; D is ambiguous. The CDR3 length is 12 residues. V lost 0 bases and J 9 bases, leaving 8 bases between the germline ends. CDR3 in DNA: TGTGCCAGCAGTTTAGCCTCGATGTCCCAGTACTTC. Its translation is CASSLASMSQYF.

This clonotype was recorded at least ten times. The chain couples TRBV12-3 or TRBV12-4 to TRBJ1-1; no reliable D call. V lost 1 base, J lost 6 bases, and 9 bases lay in between. The CDR3 is made up of 13 amino acids. This chain's CDR3 is CASSLVGLAEAFF. CDR3 nucleotide sequence: TGTGCCAGCAGTTTAGTAGGGTTAGCTGAAGCTTTCTTT.

This clonotype was counted between two and nine times. The DNA for the CDR3 is TGTGCCAGCAGCTTATCAGGGCTTGGGGAGACCCAGTACTTC. Translation: CASSLSGLGETQYF. The rearrangement uses TRBV7-8 and TRBJ2-5; weak D call: TRBD1 (5 bases). The ends were cut back, 2 bases at V and 5 bases at J, with 12 bases in the middle. CDR3 length: 14 residues. From germline, CDR1 is SGHVS and CDR2 FQNEAQ.

In nucleotides, the CDR3 is TGTGCCAGCAGCCAAGTACAGGGAGTCGAAAAACTGTTTTTT. Amino acids: CASSQVQGVEKLFF. This chain links TRBV3-1 with TRBJ1-4; tentatively, D is TRBD1 (6 bases). The CDR3 extends over 14 amino acids. V lost 1 base to trimming and J lost 8 bases, with 11 bases between them. CDR1 is LGHDT and CDR2 is YNNKEL in the germline V gene (reference sequence).

This clonotype was recorded many times. The gene calls are TRBV5-5 and TRBJ2-2; D remains ambiguous. CDR1 is SGHKS, CDR2 YYEKEE, per germline (reference sequence). Trimming cost V 0 bases and J 6 bases, with 15 bases left between them. The CDR3 is 16 residues long. In DNA, the CDR3 is TGTGCCAGCAGCTTGGCCGGTGGGATTTTCGCCGGGGAGCTGTTTTTT. Protein sequence: CASSLAGGIFAGELFF.

The chain joins TRBV10-3 to TRBJ2-3; D possibly uses TRBD1 or TRBD2 (5 bases each). Trimming removed 5 bases from V and 2 bases from J, with 8 bases in between. This CDR3 is 13 amino acids long. Germline CDR1 ENHRY, CDR2 SYGVKD. CDR3: CAISRGTTDTQYF. CDR3 sequence (DNA): TGTGCCATCAGTCGGGGCACCACAGATACGCAGTATTTT.

This clonotype was observed a handful of times. This chain connects TRBV10-3 to TRBJ1-2; unclear D gene. Trimming left V 11 bases short and J 0 bases short, with 10 bases between. Germline V gives CDR1 ENHRY, CDR2 SYGVKD. The CDR3 length is 12 residues. The CDR3 here is CAVRSANYGYTF. In DNA, the CDR3 is TGTGCCGTACGCTCGGCTAACTATGGCTACACCTTC.